These T cell receptor beta chains were read from a single sample in a study of shared clonotypes between healthy human individuals. Profiling relied on immunoSEQ multiplex PCR, and the TCRdb table lists in-frame clones only, not all of them. The table shows roughly 1.4 million clones, with approximately 98.5% occurring only once. Material for sequencing was naive CD4+ T cells sorted from blood. The receptors were gathered from a man younger than 45 in good health. Each CDR3 is given with its conserved first and last residue. The D gene is left open where the match is weak. Expanded clones get a size class; other rows say once, few or many, or leave the size out.

abundance	v_gene	d_gene	j_gene	CDR3nt	CDR3aa
NA	TRBV25-1	TRBD1	TRBJ2-7	TGTGCCAGCAGTGGGAGTCTCGGGACAGGACTCTACGAGCAGTACTTC	CASSGSLGTGLYEQYF
once	TRBV5-1	TRBD1	TRBJ2-2	TGCGCCAGCCGGACAGGACCTACGAACACCGGGGAGCTGTTTTTT	CASRTGPTNTGELFF
NA	TRBV5-4	TRBD1	TRBJ2-2	TGTGCCAGCAGCCGGACCGGGACAGATAACGGGGAGCTGTTTTTT	CASSRTGTDNGELFF
NA	TRBV15	TRBD1	TRBJ2-1	TGTGCCACCAGCAGGGACAGGGCCTACAATGAGCAGTTCTTC	CATSRDRAYNEQFF
NA	TRBV5-1	TRBD2	TRBJ2-1	TGCGCCAGCAGCTGGGGACTAGCAGACTACAATGAGCAGTTCTTC	CASSWGLADYNEQFF
NA	TRBV28	NA	TRBJ1-1	TGTGCCAGCAGCCGGGACCAGATCACTGAAGCTTTCTTT	CASSRDQITEAFF
NA	TRBV6-5	NA	TRBJ1-1	TGTGCCAGCAGGGATGGGGGCCGGAGGACTGAAGCTTTCTTT	CASRDGGRRTEAFF
once	TRBV5-5	NA	TRBJ1-2	TGTGCCAGCAGCAATCATAGGGGAGCTAACTATGGCTACACCTTC	CASSNHRGANYGYTF
NA	TRBV11-3	TRBD2	TRBJ2-1	TGTGCCAGCAGCTTGGCGGGAGGCTACAATGAGCAGTTCTTC	CASSLAGGYNEQFF
NA	TRBV7-2	NA	TRBJ2-5	TGTGCCAGCGGACGACGGTCCCAAGAGACCCAGTACTTC	CASGRRSQETQYF
NA	TRBV19	NA	TRBJ1-2	TGTGCCAGTAGTATAACCGGGGCAGGCTACACCTTC	CASSITGAGYTF
NA	TRBV18	NA	TRBJ2-2	TGTGCCAGCTCTCCGGACAGGAACACCGGGGAGCTGTTTTTT	CASSPDRNTGELFF
once	TRBV18	NA	TRBJ2-3	TGTGCCAGCTCAATCACAGATACGCAGTATTTT	CASSITDTQYF
NA	TRBV2	TRBD2	TRBJ2-5	TGTGCCAGCAGTGAGACTAGCGGAAACCTCGTCCAAGAGACCCAGTACTTC	CASSETSGNLVQETQYF
NA	TRBV28	NA	TRBJ1-1	TGTGCCAGCAGGAGTAGCGGTCGAACTGAAGCTTTCTTT	CASRSSGRTEAFF
NA	TRBV28	NA	TRBJ2-7	TGTGCCAGCAGTTTACAGGGAACCTACGAGCAGTACTTC	CASSLQGTYEQYF
NA	TRBV5-5	NA	TRBJ1-1	TGTGCCAGCAGCTTGGTACAGAGGAACACTGAAGCTTTCTTT	CASSLVQRNTEAFF
NA	TRBV11-1	TRBD1	TRBJ1-1	TGTGCCAGCAACGAGGGACAGGCCACCACTGAAGCTTTCTTT	CASNEGQATTEAFF
NA	TRBV20-1	NA	TRBJ2-1	TGCAGTGCTAGAGATTACAATGAGCAGTTCTTC	CSARDYNEQFF
NA	TRBV28	NA	TRBJ2-1	TGTGCCAGCAGTCACAGGGAACAGGGTAGGGCATCCTACAATGAGCAGTTCTTC	CASSHREQGRASYNEQFF
once	TRBV18	NA	TRBJ2-7	TGTGCCAGCTCACCGTTCACAGGTGGAGCCGACAGTCAGGGCGAGCAGTACTTC	CASSPFTGGADSQGEQYF
NA	TRBV2	NA	TRBJ1-5	TGTGCCAGCAGTGACAAGGTCCGGGATCAGCCCCAGCATTTT	CASSDKVRDQPQHF
NA	TRBV18	NA	TRBJ1-2	TGTGCCAGCTCACCGCTTGGCGCGGTCTATGGCTACACCTTC	CASSPLGAVYGYTF
NA	TRBV18	TRBD1	TRBJ2-7	TGTGCCAGCTCATTCCTAGACGGGACAGTGAGTGTGGGAGCCACCTACGAGCAGTACTTC	CASSFLDGTVSVGATYEQYF
NA	TRBV7-2	TRBD2	TRBJ2-1	TGTGCCAGCAGCTTAGGAATTATTAGCGGGAGTTCTATTTACAATGAGCAGTTCTTC	CASSLGIISGSSIYNEQFF
NA	TRBV27	NA	TRBJ1-5	TGTGCCAGCAGTTTATCGTGGGGAAGCAATCAGCCCCAGCATTTT	CASSLSWGSNQPQHF
NA	TRBV28	NA	TRBJ2-7	TGTGCCAGCAGTTTACCGGGGATGTCCTACGAGCAGTACTTC	CASSLPGMSYEQYF
NA	TRBV10-3	TRBD1	TRBJ2-3	TGTGCCATCAGAGGGACAGGGGGCACAGATACGCAGTATTTT	CAIRGTGGTDTQYF
NA	TRBV15	NA	TRBJ2-7	TGTGCCACCAGCAGAGAGGCAGGGGGGTTTTACGAGCAGTACTTC	CATSREAGGFYEQYF
NA	TRBV5-6	NA	TRBJ2-2	TGTGCCAGCAGCTCACCGGGACTGAATGCGAACACCGGGGAGCTGTTTTTT	CASSSPGLNANTGELFF
NA	TRBV9	TRBD2	TRBJ2-5	TGTGCCAGCAGCGTAGAGCGGGAGGGATTGCACTTACAAGAGACCCAGTACTTC	CASSVEREGLHLQETQYF
NA	TRBV14	NA	TRBJ2-2	TGTGCCAGCAGCCAATTGGCTTATCGAGGCGCCGGGGAGCTGTTTTTT	CASSQLAYRGAGELFF
NA	TRBV5-4	NA	TRBJ2-7	TGTGCCAGCACCCCCTCTCCCAAGGTGGGTCGAGAGCAGTACTTC	CASTPSPKVGREQYF
NA	TRBV6-5	NA	TRBJ2-1	TGTGCCAGCAGTTTGTCTGGGGCGCGGGTCAATGAGCAGTTCTTC	CASSLSGARVNEQFF
NA	TRBV5-1	TRBD1	TRBJ1-1	TGCGCCAGCAGCTCGACAGGGGTCACGAACACTGAAGCTTTCTTT	CASSSTGVTNTEAFF
NA	TRBV5-4	TRBD1	TRBJ2-7	TGTGCCAGCAGCCCACGACAGGGGGCCAACGAGCAGTACTTC	CASSPRQGANEQYF
NA	TRBV7-8	TRBD2	TRBJ2-3	TGTGCCAGCAGCGTCTTCTGGGCGGGAGGAAGAACAGATACGCAGTATTTT	CASSVFWAGGRTDTQYF
NA	TRBV7-9	NA	TRBJ2-7	TGTGCCAGCAGCTTAAATTCCAGGGGTAACGAGCAGTACTTC	CASSLNSRGNEQYF
once	TRBV18	NA	TRBJ1-1	TGTGCCAGCTCATCGCAAACGGTGACGAACACTGAAGCTTTCTTT	CASSSQTVTNTEAFF
NA	TRBV11-3	NA	TRBJ2-3	TGTGCCAGCAGCTTAGATGGGGGCGGAGGCACAGATACGCAGTATTTT	CASSLDGGGGTDTQYF
NA	TRBV28	NA	TRBJ2-3	TGTGCCAGCAGGACCGACACAGATACGCAGTATTTT	CASRTDTDTQYF
NA	TRBV5-1	TRBD1	TRBJ1-1	TGCGCCAGCAGCTTGTCAGGGGGTGACACTGAAGCTTTCTTT	CASSLSGGDTEAFF
NA	TRBV29-1	TRBD2	TRBJ2-7	TGCAGCGGTAAACTAGCGGGAGGGCCCCACGAGCAGTACTTC	CSGKLAGGPHEQYF
NA	TRBV19	TRBD1	TRBJ2-1	TGTGCCAGTAGTTCTCACAGGGGTTCATACAATGAGCAGTTCTTC	CASSSHRGSYNEQFF
NA	TRBV9	NA	TRBJ1-3	TGTGCCAGCAGGGCCGCAGGATCTGGAAACACCATATATTTT	CASRAAGSGNTIYF
NA	TRBV9	NA	TRBJ2-7	TGTGCCAGCAGCGGGAACCCGGGTGGGTTAGGCGAGCAGTACTTC	CASSGNPGGLGEQYF
NA	TRBV5-1	NA	TRBJ1-5	TGCGCCAGCAGCTTAACAGGGTCAGATCAGCCCCAGCATTTT	CASSLTGSDQPQHF
NA	TRBV5-5	NA	TRBJ1-1	TGTGCCAGCAGCTTTAACCCAGCAGGGACTGAAGCTTTCTTT	CASSFNPAGTEAFF
NA	TRBV5-1	NA	TRBJ1-3	TGCGCCAGCAGCTTGGGGGGGACCGAAAGCTCTGGAAACACCATATATTTT	CASSLGGTESSGNTIYF